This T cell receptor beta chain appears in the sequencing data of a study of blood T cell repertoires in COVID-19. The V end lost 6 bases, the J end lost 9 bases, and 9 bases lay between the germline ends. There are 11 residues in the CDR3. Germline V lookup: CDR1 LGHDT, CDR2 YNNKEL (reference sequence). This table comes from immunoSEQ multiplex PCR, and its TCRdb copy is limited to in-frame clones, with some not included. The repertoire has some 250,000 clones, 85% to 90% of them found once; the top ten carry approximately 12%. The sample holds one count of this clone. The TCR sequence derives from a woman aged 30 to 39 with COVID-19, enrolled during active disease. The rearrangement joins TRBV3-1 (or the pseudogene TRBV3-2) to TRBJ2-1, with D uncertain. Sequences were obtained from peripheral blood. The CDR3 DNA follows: TGTGCCAGCAGTCAAACGGGTGAGCAGTTCTTC. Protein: CASSQTGEQFF.